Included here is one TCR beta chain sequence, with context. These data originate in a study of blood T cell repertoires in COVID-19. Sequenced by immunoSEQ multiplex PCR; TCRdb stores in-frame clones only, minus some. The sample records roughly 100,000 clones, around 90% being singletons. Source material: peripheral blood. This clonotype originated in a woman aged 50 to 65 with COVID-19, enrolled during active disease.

CDR3 sequence (DNA): TGTGCCAGCAGTGACGCTAGCGGGGGGGGATCCCGGCAGTTCTTC. This sequence encodes CASSDASGGGSRQFF. The rearrangement uses TRBV6-4 and TRBJ2-1; 12 bases are shared with TRBD2. Germline-derived CDR1 and CDR2 are MRHNA and SNTAGT. The CDR3 consists of 15 residues. The V and J ends lost 2 bases and 12 bases, in that order; junction bases with no gene match: 8.